Sequencing of this T cell receptor (beta chain) was carried out in a study of shared clonotypes between healthy human individuals. Sequencing used immunoSEQ multiplex PCR; TCRdb keeps in-frame clones, though not all of them. Of about 510,000 clones detected, about 95% appear once; the ten largest clones hold 0.06%. CDR3 length: 14 amino acids. Germline loops: CDR1 MGHDK, CDR2 SYGVNS. V lost 1 base and J lost 5, with 11 bases in between. This clone was recorded only once. The sample was naive CD4+ T cells sorted from blood. Indicated subset: CD45RA+ positively selected. The receptor was isolated from a woman between 25 and 40 years old in good health. The rearrangement links TRBV25-1 to TRBJ2-5; D is uncertain. CDR3 in DNA: TGTGCCAGCAGTGAATTATTGAGGAAGGAGACCCAGTACTTC. It yields the protein CASSELLRKETQYF. Full variable domain (rest looked up from reference TRBV25-1 and TRBJ2-5): EADIYQTPRYLVIGTGKKITLECSQTMGHDKMYWYQQDPGMELHLIHYSYGVNSTEKGDLSSESTVSRIRTEHFPLTLESARPSHTSQYLCASSELLRKETQYFGPGTRLLVL.